Listed below are T cell receptor beta chains from one sample, sequenced in a study of response to subunit inactivated influenza vaccine. MiXCR was run by TCRdb on the RT-PCR reads, yielding one entry per CDR3 protein. This sample has around 750,000 distinct CDR3 sequences, with approximately 21% found just once. The material was PBMCs from blood, obtained about 5 days after vaccination. The receptors originated from a man aged 45-65 years who received an inactivated influenza vaccine. The CDR3 runs from the conserved cysteine through the conserved F or W. The order of the fields is clone size, V gene, J gene, D gene, CDR3 DNA, CDR3 protein. D genes are given only for firm matches. Rows give clone size only sometimes, using once, few, many, or a class for an expanded clone.

NA	TRBV15	TRBJ2-7	NA	TGTGCCACCAGCTGGGGGACGGAGGGGCTAAGCGAGCAGTACTTC	CATSWGTEGLSEQYF
few	TRBV20-1	TRBJ1-1	NA	TGCAGTGCTACAGTTCAGGGCAGGGTCACTGAAGCTTTCTTT	CSATVQGRVTEAFF
few	TRBV5-1	TRBJ2-7	TRBD2	TGCGCCAGCAGCTTGGGAGTGGGTAGCGGGGTAGAGGAGCAGTACTTC	CASSLGVGSGVEEQYF
NA	TRBV12-3/TRBV12-4	TRBJ2-2	NA	TGTGCCAGCAACGGGGGGCGCGGCACCGGGGAGCTGTTTTTT	CASNGGRGTGELFF
NA	TRBV12-3/TRBV12-4	TRBJ2-7	NA	TGTGCCAGCAGTTTAATTGGCGAGCAGTACTTC	CASSLIGEQYF
NA	TRBV20-1	TRBJ1-5	NA	TGCAGTGCTAGAGATGGGTTACTACAGCCCCAGCATTTT	CSARDGLLQPQHF
many	TRBV27	TRBJ2-7	TRBD1	TGTGCCAGCAGAACCGCCACCGGGACAGGGTATTACGAGCAGTACTTC	CASRTATGTGYYEQYF
few	TRBV19	TRBJ2-2	NA	TGTGCCAGTAGACCCGGGAGCAACACCGGGGAGCTGTTTTTT	CASRPGSNTGELFF
few	TRBV6-5	TRBJ1-6	NA	TGTGCCAGCAATTGGGAGCCGGGCCTACGTAATTCACCCCTCCACTTT	CASNWEPGLRNSPLHF
NA	TRBV7-3	TRBJ2-3	NA	TGTGCCAGCAGCTTGTCCAGGCGTCCTAGCACAGATACGCAGTATTTT	CASSLSRRPSTDTQYF
NA	TRBV10-3	TRBJ2-1	TRBD2	TGTGCCATCAGTCCCTCCGCGGGAGAGGCCTACAATGAGCAGTTCTTC	CAISPSAGEAYNEQFF
few	TRBV29-1	TRBJ1-4	NA	TGCAGCGTGGGAGGGATCCGTAATGAAAAACTGTTTTTT	CSVGGIRNEKLFF
NA	TRBV30	TRBJ2-7	NA	TGTGCCTGGAGTGTAACTGCGGAGTATGAGCAGTACTTC	CAWSVTAEYEQYF
NA	TRBV7-6	TRBJ2-7	TRBD1	TGTGCCAGCAGCCTGGGACAGCAGTACGAGCAGTACTTC	CASSLGQQYEQYF
few	TRBV20-1	TRBJ2-1	TRBD2	TGCAGTGCAGCGGGACTACTAAATATAAATGAGCAGTTCTTC	CSAAGLLNINEQFF
NA	TRBV4-1	TRBJ2-1	TRBD2	TGCGCCAGCAGCCAAGATTTCGTCGGACTAGCGGGGGGACTTTTCAATGAGCAGTTCTTC	CASSQDFVGLAGGLFNEQFF
few	TRBV4-2	TRBJ1-1	NA	TGTGCCAGCAGCCAAGCCGGGGAAGGAGTCGTGGCTTTCTTT	CASSQAGEGVVAFF
NA	TRBV5-1	TRBJ2-5	NA	TGCGCCAGCAGCACTGCGAATCAAGAGACCCAGTACTTC	CASSTANQETQYF
NA	TRBV6-5	TRBJ2-1	TRBD2	TGTGCCAGCAGTTACTCAACTAGCGGGAGGGGTGACGATGAGCAGTTCTTC	CASSYSTSGRGDDEQFF
NA	TRBV20-1	TRBJ2-1	NA	TGCAGTGCTAGTTACAGGAAGGGGGCCTACAATGAGCAGTTCTTC	CSASYRKGAYNEQFF
few	TRBV9	TRBJ2-7	NA	TGTGCCAGCAGCGTATCCTTTGGCGGAACCTACGAGCAGTACTTC	CASSVSFGGTYEQYF
NA	TRBV20-1	TRBJ2-1	NA	TGCAGTGCTGGGAAAGCCTACAATGAGCAGTTCTTC	CSAGKAYNEQFF
few	TRBV20-1	TRBJ2-1	TRBD2	TGCAGTGCTAGATCCCCTAGCGGGCGGGAGCAGTTCTTC	CSARSPSGREQFF
NA	TRBV12-3/TRBV12-4	TRBJ2-1	NA	TGTGCCAGCAGTAACCCGACAGGCCCCCGGGGGAAGTTCTTC	CASSNPTGPRGKFF
NA	TRBV20-1	TRBJ2-7	NA	TGCAGTGCTCGGAACCCCCGGGGAGCCTACGAGCAGTACTTC	CSARNPRGAYEQYF
many	TRBV2	TRBJ1-5	NA	TGTGCCAGCAGACGACAGCTATTCAATCAGCCCCAGCATTTT	CASRRQLFNQPQHF